This TCR beta chain came from a study of blood T cell repertoires in COVID-19. For the study at large: T cells, B-cell-depleted T cells, or PBMCs supplied cDNA or gDNA.

Assay used: immunoSEQ multiplex PCR; TCRdb lists only in-frame clones, some missing. The sample holds under 450,000 clones, around nine tenths seen once. Patients at the Seattle site were enrolled during active infection and followed longitudinally. With 1 base removed from V and 4 bases from J, the gap between germline ends came to 5 bases. CDR1 and CDR2 (germline): MNHNS, SASEGT. This CDR3 has 13 amino acids. The origin of this receptor is a woman in her sixties with COVID-19, enrolled during active disease. The chain carries TRBV6-1 and TRBJ1-3; D possibly corresponds to TRBD1 (5 bases). The sample was peripheral blood. The CDR3 region is CASSEGTGNTIYF. The CDR3 coding sequence is TGTGCCAGCAGTGAAGGGACAGGAAACACCATATATTTT.